What follows are 9 T cell receptor beta chains derived from one specimen sequenced in a study of CDR3 diversity in severe acne. TCRdb fed the PCR reads into MiXCR, producing one record per CDR3 protein. The data show some 85,000 distinct CDR3 sequences, approximately 49% seen once. The specimen was blood. Receptors originate from a male donor with severe acne vulgaris.

Concerning this clonotype: With a much larger clone just one base away, this may be a read error. CDR3 DNA sequence: TGTACCAGCAATAAGTGGGGCGAAGGTGAAAAACTGTTTTTT. Its protein is CTSNKWGEGEKLFF. The chain uses TRBV2 and TRBJ1-4; possibly TRBD1 for D (5 bases). Germline CDR1 reads SNHLY; CDR2 reads FYNNEI. The CDR3 is made up of 14 amino acids.

The table lists this clonotype with many counts. J is TRBJ2-3 and V is TRBV29-1; TRBD2 matches at 10 bases. This CDR3 spans 18 amino acids. With V trimmed by 2 bases and J by 2 bases, 13 bases remained unmatched. Germline V gene data show CDR1 as SQVTM and CDR2 as ANQGSEA. CDR3 sequence reads: CSVELAGVQELYTDTQYF. As DNA, the CDR3 is TGCAGCGTTGAACTAGCGGGGGTGCAAGAACTTTACACAGATACGCAGTATTTT.

This clonotype is labeled medium-sized (0.01 to 0.1%). This chain links TRBV20-1 with TRBJ2-5, with a possible D match to TRBD1 (6 bases). The V end was cut by 1 base, the J end by 4 bases, with 22 bases between. Germline assignment: CDR1 DFQATT and CDR2 SNEGSKA (reference sequence). The CDR3 has 17 residues. The CDR3: CSARGTMGQTRGETQYF. The DNA of the CDR3 is TGCAGTGCTAGAGGTACTATGGGACAAACACGGGGAGAGACCCAGTACTTC.

Turning to this clonotype: A read error may explain this, as a much larger clone is one base away. The chain has TRBV7-2 and TRBJ1-2; D remains ambiguous. Germline V gene lookup returns CDR1 SGHTA and CDR2 FQGNSA. The CDR3 totals 12 residues. The chain's CDR3 is CASSLVSYDYTF. In DNA form, the CDR3 reads TGTGCCAGCAGCTTAGTTTCCTATGACTACACCTTC. The whole variable domain, remainder taken from reference TRBV7-2 and TRBJ1-2, is GAGVSQSPSNKVTEKGKDVELRCDPISGHTALYWYRQSLGQGLEFLIYFQGNSAPDKSGLPSDRFSAERTGGSVSTLTIQRTQQEDSAVYLCASSLVSYDYTFGSGTRLTVV.

The genes are TRBV9 and TRBJ2-2, with D perhaps TRBD1 (5 bases). The CDR3 sequence is 12 residues long. V was shortened by 5 bases and J by 8 bases, with 10 bases between the two germline ends. Germline V CDR1 and CDR2: SGDLS, YYNGEE. CDR3 nucleotide sequence: TGTGCCAGCAGGGGGCGAACAGGGGAGCTGTTTTTT. This sequence encodes CASRGRTGELFF.

The chain joins TRBV20-1 to TRBJ2-5, with D perhaps given as TRBD1 or TRBD2 (5 bases each). Germline V gene data show CDR1 as DFQATT and CDR2 as SNEGSKA (reference sequence). This CDR3 contains 12 residues. The V gene lost 7 bases and the J gene lost 5 bases, with 14 bases spanning the gap. CDR3 in DNA: TGCAGTGTCCAGAGGGCAGGGGAGACCCAGTACTTC. Its translation is CSVQRAGETQYF.

The chain carries TRBV5-1 and TRBJ2-7; 11 nucleotides align to TRBD2. J was trimmed by 2 bases and V by 4 bases; bases with no gene match: 5. CDR3 size: 15 residues. Per germline, CDR1 SGHRS and CDR2 YFSETQ. In DNA form, the CDR3 reads TGCGCCAGCAGCCCCGGGACTAGCGGTACCTACGAGCAGTACTTC. Amino acid sequence: CASSPGTSGTYEQYF.

In this sample, this clonotype turned up many times. The chain has TRBV7-9 and TRBJ2-1; no clear D gene. Between the trimmed V and J ends, which lost 5 bases and 7 bases, there was a span of 3 bases. The CDR3 spans 10 residues. Germline CDR1 is SEHNR and CDR2 is FQNEAQ (reference sequence). The CDR3 is CASSMNEQFF. CDR3 nucleotide sequence: TGTGCCAGCAGCATGAATGAGCAGTTCTTC.

This clonotype was seen a few times. The chain carries TRBV25-1 and TRBJ1-1; D unclear. Germline-derived CDR1 and CDR2 are MGHDK and SYGVNS. This CDR3 spans 13 amino acids. The V end was cut by 3 bases, the J end by 4 bases, with 9 bases between. Here the CDR3 DNA reads TGTGCCAGCAGTGATGTATTGATCACTGAAGCTTTCTTT. Amino acid sequence: CASSDVLITEAFF.